Shown below are 13 T cell receptor beta chains from a single sample sequenced in a study of blood T cell repertoires in COVID-19. TCRdb's table, derived via immunoSEQ multiplex PCR, lists solely in-frame clones and lacks some. The sample has 150,000 to 200,000 clones, about 88% seen once; the top ten hold roughly 8.9%. Material for sequencing was PBMCs or T cells enriched from blood (not recorded which). The origin of the receptors is a woman under 30 who had recovered from COVID-19.

The rearrangement links TRBV4-2 to TRBJ1-1; D may be TRBD1 (5 bases). The CDR3 sequence is 15 residues long. Trimming left V 0 bases short and J 1 base short, with 9 bases between. The germline V gene encodes CDR1 LGHNA and CDR2 YNFKEQ. CDR3 residues: CASSQDQGGNTEAFF. CDR3 in DNA: TGTGCCAGCAGCCAAGATCAGGGAGGGAACACTGAAGCTTTCTTT.

The chain combines TRBV15 with TRBJ1-5; tentative D call: TRBD1 (5 bases). The V end was cut by 6 bases, the J end by 5 bases, with 11 bases between. Germline V CDR1 and CDR2: LNHNV, YYDKDF (reference sequence). CDR3 length: 13 residues. In nucleotides, the CDR3 is TGTGCCACCAGTGGGGGGGACTATCAGCCCCAGCATTTT. Protein product: CATSGGDYQPQHF.

The genes are TRBV25-1 and TRBJ2-6; maybe TRBD2 (5 bases). The CDR3 is 16 amino acids. Germline V lookup: CDR1 MGHDK, CDR2 SYGVNS. The V and J ends lost 5 bases and 3 bases respectively, with 14 bases between them. Here the CDR3 DNA reads TGTGCCAGCAGTCCAGAGCGAGGACTTGGGGCCAACGTCCTGACTTTC. It encodes CASSPERGLGANVLTF.

The V and J genes are TRBV5-1 and TRBJ1-1, with TRBD1 matching over 8 bases. The length of the CDR3 is 13 residues. Germline-derived CDR1 and CDR2 are SGHRS and YFSETQ. With 4 bases clipped from V and 3 bases from J, the junction kept 2 bases outside the gene matches. CDR3 residues: CASSPDRDTEAFF. The CDR3 coding sequence is TGCGCCAGCAGCCCGGACAGGGACACTGAAGCTTTCTTT.

The V call is TRBV6-5, the J call TRBJ2-1, with D hard to call. The CDR3 extends over 13 amino acids. Trimming removed 2 bases at V and 9 bases at J, with 11 bases between. CDR1 is MNHEY, CDR2 SVGAGI, per germline. The CDR3 loop is CASSYNSLGEQFF. CDR3 DNA sequence: TGTGCCAGCAGTTACAACAGTCTTGGTGAGCAGTTCTTC.

The chain recombines TRBV6-5 with TRBJ2-5; D is possibly TRBD2 (5 bases). Trimming cost V 5 bases and J 4 bases, with 17 bases left between them. Germline V gene lookup returns CDR1 MNHEY and CDR2 SVGAGI. CDR3 size: 15 residues. The CDR3 region has the DNA TGTGCCAGCAGTACCGAGGTAGGGAGTGGAGAGACCCAGTACTTC. This codes for CASSTEVGSGETQYF.

The V and J genes are TRBV5-5 and TRBJ1-2; D is possibly TRBD1 (5 bases). The CDR3 sequence is 14 residues long. In germline, CDR1 is SGHKS, CDR2 YYEKEE (reference sequence). Trimming shortened V by 0 bases and J by 6 bases, and 12 bases separated the two germline ends. CDR3 in amino acids: CASSLVGQGNGYTF. For the CDR3, the DNA is TGTGCCAGCAGCTTGGTAGGGCAGGGAAATGGCTACACCTTC.

The chain couples TRBV5-1 to TRBJ2-3; D gene ambiguous. The V gene lost 2 bases and the J gene lost 1 base, with 2 bases spanning the gap. From germline, CDR1 is SGHRS and CDR2 YFSETQ. The CDR3 contains 12 residues. The chain's CDR3 is CASSFGTDTQYF. CDR3 DNA sequence: TGCGCCAGCAGCTTCGGCACAGATACGCAGTATTTT.

This chain connects TRBV20-1 to TRBJ1-6, with D maybe TRBD1 (5 bases). The length of the CDR3 is 12 residues. In germline, CDR1 is DFQATT, CDR2 SNEGSKA (reference sequence). V lost 3 bases, J lost 15 bases, and 15 bases lay in between. The CDR3 region has the DNA TGCAGTGCTAGTGGGATGGGAGGGGTCCTCCACTTT. This encodes CSASGMGGVLHF.

The chain recombines TRBV30 with TRBJ1-3; tentative D call: TRBD1 (6 bases). The CDR3 runs 16 residues. Between the trimmed V and J ends, which lost 2 bases and 2 bases, there was a span of 16 bases. The germline gives CDR1 GTSNPN, CDR2 SVGIG (reference sequence). This CDR3 reads CAWSFGNRDTGNTIYF. The CDR3 DNA sequence: TGTGCCTGGAGTTTCGGAAACAGGGACACTGGAAACACCATATATTTT.

J is TRBJ1-2 and V is TRBV27; 8 bases match TRBD1. V dropped 2 bases and J dropped 4; count of bases not matched to a gene: 6. The CDR3 is made up of 15 amino acids. Germline CDR1 is MNHEY and CDR2 is SMNVEV (reference sequence). The CDR3 coding sequence is TGTGCCAGCAGTTTACTGGGACAGGATAGCTATGGCTACACCTTC. Translation gives CASSLLGQDSYGYTF.

The V gene is TRBV21-1, the J gene TRBJ1-4; the table's D call, TRBD1, was not checked against the DNA. TRBV21-1 is a pseudogene locus. There are 17 residues in the CDR3. Here the CDR3 DNA reads TGTGCCAGCAGCAAAGCGGGACAGGAGGTTGCGGGTGAAAAACTGTTTTTT. This sequence encodes CASSKAGQEVAGEKLFF.

This clone was found once. This chain connects TRBV6-5 to TRBJ2-7, with D perhaps TRBD2 (6 bases). The CDR3 is 14 amino acids. V dropped 7 bases and J dropped 5 bases, with 18 bases sitting between them. CDR1 is MNHEY and CDR2 is SVGAGI in the germline V gene. CDR3 residues: CASTNGRDSNEQYF. The CDR3 DNA reads as TGTGCCAGCACCAACGGGCGGGATAGCAACGAGCAGTACTTC.